This section outlines one TCR beta chain sequence together with its context. The sample belongs to a study of early T cells in non-severe SARS-CoV-2 infection. Study overall: Sequencing input comprised bulk RNA from unsorted whole blood; chain pairing was not available.

Each cDNA molecule carried a unique molecular identifier. TCRdb ran MiXCR on the 5' RACE reads and lists one entry per CDR3 protein. The table includes tens of thousands of distinct CDR3 sequences, 12% detected once. The germline V gene encodes CDR1 MNHNY and CDR2 SVGAGI (reference sequence). With V trimmed by 5 bases and J by 6 bases, 6 bases remained unmatched. The CDR3 extends over 13 amino acids. This TCR came from an adult who was a healthcare worker with PCR-confirmed SARS-CoV-2 infection or an uninfected control (not recorded which). The specimen sequenced was whole blood. The V and J genes are TRBV6-6 and TRBJ2-7; 8 positions agree with TRBD1. The CDR3 reads CASSPQGVVEQYF. The CDR3 region has the DNA TGTGCCAGCAGTCCACAGGGGGTGGTCGAGCAGTACTTC.